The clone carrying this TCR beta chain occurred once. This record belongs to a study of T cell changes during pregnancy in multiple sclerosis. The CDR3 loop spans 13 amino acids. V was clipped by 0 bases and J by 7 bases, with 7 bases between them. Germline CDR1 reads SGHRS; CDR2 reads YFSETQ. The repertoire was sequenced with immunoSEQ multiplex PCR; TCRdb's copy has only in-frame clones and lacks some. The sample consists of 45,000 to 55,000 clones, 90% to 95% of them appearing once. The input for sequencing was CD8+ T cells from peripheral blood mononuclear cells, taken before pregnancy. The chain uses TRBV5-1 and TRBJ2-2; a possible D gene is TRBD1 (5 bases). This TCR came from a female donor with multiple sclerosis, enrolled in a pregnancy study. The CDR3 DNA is TGCGCCAGCAGCTTGGAGGGGTTCGGGGAGCTGTTTTTT. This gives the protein CASSLEGFGELFF.